The sequence of this T cell receptor beta chain was determined in a study of T cells in Graves' hyperthyroidism and ophthalmopathy. Study outcomes and limitations: A 13 V-J model separated ophthalmopathy from stable hyperthyroidism.

This clonotype was seen many times. Its antigen is undetermined. Amplified TCR beta CDR3 regions derived from RNA transcripts. With the HTBI primer set, the TCR CDR3 went through a first round of RT-PCR. TCRdb processed the multiplex PCR reads anew with MiXCR; each CDR3 protein has one entry. This table holds 490,000 or so distinct CDR3 sequences, about 16% found once. The CDR3 extends over 15 amino acids. Per the germline V gene, CDR1 is SGHVS and CDR2 is FQNEAQ. Trimming removed 5 bases from V and 5 bases from J; junction bases left unmatched: 8. The study excluded patients with uncontrolled infection, other autoimmune disease, pregnancy or lactation. Every diagnosis used clinical symptoms, serum thyroxine and TRAb, thyroid ultrasound and orbital computed tomography.

The specimen was blood. The clonotype was recovered from a woman aged 25 to 39 with Graves' ophthalmopathy. This chain uses TRBV7-8 with TRBJ2-7; 11 positions agree with TRBD2. CDR3 in DNA: TGTGCCAGCAGCCCGATCGGGACTAGCGGAAACGAGCAGTACTTC. Its translation: CASSPIGTSGNEQYF.